Reported below is one T cell receptor beta chain. Its matching antigen is unknown. Sequenced by immunoSEQ multiplex PCR; TCRdb stores in-frame clones only, minus some. Of 15,000 to 20,000 clones listed, about 54% are singletons. This entry belongs to a study of radiation and T cells in renal cell carcinoma. The treatment here: 15 Gy SBRT to primary tumor, nephrectomy 4 weeks later. Study-wide findings and caveats: Top tumor clonotypes rose in blood 2 weeks post-radiation, then contracted. Irradiated tumors had higher TCR clonality than control tumors. Baseline intratumoral clonotype presence is unknown without pretreatment biopsies. Compared with controls, irradiated tumors had more, larger dominant CDR3 motifs.

The specimen comprised tumor tissue, sampled from a patient whose treatment included radiotherapy and nephrectomy. The receptor comes from a man aged 45-65 years with renal cell carcinoma.

The CDR3 here is CASSPGRELYEQYF. CDR3 nucleotide sequence: TGTGCCAGCAGCCCGGGCAGGGAACTCTACGAGCAGTACTTC. The chain uses TRBV5-4 and TRBJ2-7, with D maybe TRBD1 (5 bases). The CDR3 is 14 amino acids. Germline lookup yields CDR1 SGHNT and CDR2 YYREEE (reference sequence). Trimming shortened V by 4 bases and J by 3 bases, and 14 bases separated the two germline ends.